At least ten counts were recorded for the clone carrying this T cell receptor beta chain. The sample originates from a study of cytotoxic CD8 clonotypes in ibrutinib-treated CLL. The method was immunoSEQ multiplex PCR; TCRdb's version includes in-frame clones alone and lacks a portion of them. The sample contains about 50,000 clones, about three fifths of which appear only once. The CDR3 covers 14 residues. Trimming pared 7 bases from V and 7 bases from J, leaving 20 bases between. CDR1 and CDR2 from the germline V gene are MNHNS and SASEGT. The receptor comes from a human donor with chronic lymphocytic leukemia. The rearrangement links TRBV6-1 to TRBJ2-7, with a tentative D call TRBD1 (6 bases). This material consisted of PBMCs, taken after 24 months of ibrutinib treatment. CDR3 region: CASTPGTFTGEQYF. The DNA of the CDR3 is TGTGCCAGCACTCCCGGGACATTTACGGGTGAGCAGTACTTC.